This TCR beta chain was documented in a study of human T cells and chemical hapten exposure. The time point is: patch test 2, 6 weeks after DPC sensitization. Treatment of the sample: therapeutic diphenylcyclopropenone sensitization with weekly scalp DPC. CDR1 is SQVTM, CDR2 ANQGSEA, per germline. This CDR3 comprises 12 residues. Trimming took off 7 bases at V and 3 bases at J, with 10 bases between the two ends. The library tagged each cDNA molecule with unique molecular identifiers. TCRdb recomputed calls from the RACE reads with MiXCR, one row per CDR3 protein. The sample gives over 130,000 distinct CDR3 sequences, approximately 10% of which show up once; about 1.4% is in the top ten.

Sequencing was performed on whole blood, taken in connection with sensitization to the hapten diphenylcyclopropenone (DPC). This TCR came from a woman between 50 and 59 years old with alopecia areata. Some clones in this sample may be carry-over from other donors' samples. This chain uses TRBV29-1 with TRBJ1-5, with TRBD1 as a possible D gene (6 bases). In nucleotides, the CDR3 is TGCAGCGGAGGACAGCCCAATCAGCCCCAGCATTTT. It specifies CSGGQPNQPQHF.